A single sample is the source of the 14 T cell receptor beta chains below, sequenced in a study of blood T cell repertoires in COVID-19. Data came from immunoSEQ multiplex PCR; TCRdb stores just in-frame clones and leaves some out. This table has some 150,000 clones, roughly 89% appearing once. The material sequenced was peripheral blood. The origin of the receptors is a woman aged 45 to 65 with acute or convalescent COVID-19.

This clone was counted only a few times. The V gene is TRBV19, the J gene TRBJ1-2; 10 bases fit TRBD1. Germline CDR1 reads LNHDA; CDR2 reads SQIVND (reference sequence). Trimming cost V 3 bases and J 4 bases; bases outside gene matches: 20. The CDR3 length is 20 residues. The CDR3 sequence: CASSIRGLFRQGAGGYGYTF. The CDR3 DNA sequence: TGTGCCAGTAGTATTCGTGGTTTATTCAGACAGGGGGCAGGAGGCTATGGCTACACCTTC.

This chain connects TRBV5-1 to TRBJ1-4; a weak D match, TRBD1 (6 bases). Germline V gives CDR1 SGHRS, CDR2 YFSETQ. Between the trimmed V and J ends, which lost 1 base and 7 bases, there was a span of 20 bases. This CDR3 region has 17 residues. The CDR3: CASSLSLHRASGEKLFF. In DNA, the CDR3 is TGCGCCAGCAGCTTGTCCCTACACAGGGCTTCTGGTGAAAAACTGTTTTTT.

The chain uses TRBV30 and TRBJ1-1, with 8 bases fitting TRBD1. V lost 2 bases, J lost 8 bases, and 4 bases stayed unmatched. Germline V gene sequence: CDR1 GTSNPN, CDR2 SVGIG (reference sequence). The CDR3 consists of 12 residues. This chain's CDR3 is CAWSSSGGEAFF. The CDR3 bases are TGTGCCTGGAGTTCGTCAGGGGGCGAAGCTTTCTTT.

The chain carries TRBV9 and TRBJ1-4, with 8 bases matching TRBD1. V lost 0 bases to trimming and J lost 7 bases; unmatched junction nucleotides: 2. The CDR3 is made up of 14 amino acids. In germline, CDR1 is SGDLS, CDR2 YYNGEE. The CDR3 region has the DNA TGTGCCAGCAGCGTAGGGACAGGGAGTGAAAAACTGTTTTTT. Its translation: CASSVGTGSEKLFF.

A note on this clone: The junction differs from germline at one of its ends, possibly a read error. The chain links TRBV3-1 (or the pseudogene TRBV3-2) to TRBJ2-2; 8 bases map to TRBD2. Per the germline V gene, CDR1 is LGHDT and CDR2 is YNNKEL (reference sequence). The CDR3 length is 14 residues. The chain's CDR3 is CASKNSGDTGELFF. The CDR3 DNA is TGTGCCAGCAAGAATAGCGGGGATACCGGCGAGCTGTTTTTT.

The chain combines TRBV18 with TRBJ2-4; 9 bases are a match to TRBD1. The CDR3 extends over 16 amino acids. V was pared by 1 base and J by 2 bases, with 3 bases of the junction left unmatched. Germline-derived CDR1 and CDR2 are KGHSH and LQKENI. CDR3 sequence (DNA): TGTGCCAGCTCACCACTGGGACAGGGTTCCAAAAACATTCAGTACTTC. Translated: CASSPLGQGSKNIQYF. Variable domain in full (rest from reference TRBV18 and TRBJ2-4): NAGVMQNPRHLVRRRGQEARLRCSPMKGHSHVYWYRQLPEEGLKFMVYLQKENIIDESGMPKERFSAEFPKEGPSILRIQQVVRGDSAAYFCASSPLGQGSKNIQYFGAGTRLSVL.

V usage is TRBV9 and J usage is TRBJ2-3; TRBD2 is a possible D gene (6 bases). The germline V gene has CDR1 SGDLS and CDR2 YYNGEE. This CDR3 region has 17 residues. The V end lost 4 bases, the J end lost 2 bases, and 20 bases lay between the germline ends. Written as DNA, the CDR3 is TGTGCCAGCAGCTGGCCGAGGCGGGGAGTTAACACAGATACGCAGTATTTT. Encoded protein: CASSWPRRGVNTDTQYF.

The J gene is TRBJ2-2, the V gene TRBV29-1; D may be TRBD2 (6 bases). Germline-derived CDR1 and CDR2 are SQVTM and ANQGSEA. CDR3 length equals 14 residues. V was trimmed by 7 bases and J by 0 bases, leaving 12 bases between them. This chain's CDR3 is CSASGVSNTGELFF. The CDR3 region has the DNA TGCAGCGCCTCGGGGGTTTCGAACACCGGGGAGCTGTTTTTT.

This sequence joins TRBV10-3 and TRBJ2-1, with TRBD2 matching over 11 bases. CDR3 length: 15 residues. Germline V gene data show CDR1 as ENHRY and CDR2 as SYGVKD. With 4 bases clipped from V and 8 bases from J, the junction kept 7 bases outside the gene matches. CDR3 region: CAISALAGGADEQFF. The CDR3 region has the DNA TGTGCCATCAGTGCCCTAGCGGGAGGAGCCGATGAGCAGTTCTTC.

The chain joins TRBV10-1 to TRBJ1-1; D remains ambiguous. This CDR3 has 12 amino acids. V was clipped by 3 bases and J by 5 bases, with 7 bases between them. Germline V gene data show CDR1 as WNHNN and CDR2 as SYGVQD (reference sequence). CDR3 amino acids: CASSDGGTEAFF. DNA for the CDR3: TGCGCCAGCAGTGATGGAGGGACTGAAGCTTTCTTT.

The table lists this clone with a few counts. The chain recombines TRBV6-1 with TRBJ1-2, with 7 nucleotides matching TRBD1. The junction had 14 bases not matched to a gene; V was cut back by 5 bases and J by 2 bases. The CDR3 consists of 17 residues. Germline loops: CDR1 MNHNS, CDR2 SASEGT. CDR3 loop: CASSKDRVGPSNYGYTF. The CDR3 DNA follows: TGTGCCAGCAGTAAAGACAGGGTTGGGCCCTCCAACTATGGCTACACCTTC.

The rearrangement uses TRBV29-1 and TRBJ1-2; TRBD1 is a possible D gene (5 bases). This CDR3 is 13 amino acids long. Germline CDR1 SQVTM, CDR2 ANQGSEA. V was cut by 6 bases and J by 0 bases, with 11 bases left in between. The CDR3 spells CSVDDRANYGYTF. The CDR3 DNA follows: TGCAGCGTCGATGACAGAGCTAACTATGGCTACACCTTC.

The gene calls are TRBV10-2 and TRBJ2-3; 8 bases map to TRBD2. The CDR3 has 13 amino acids. Germline loops: CDR1 WSHSY, CDR2 SAAADI. Germline trimming cut 7 bases from V and 4 bases from J; bases unmatched to any gene: 4. The CDR3 region has the DNA TGCGCCAGCACGGGAGGGGAAGCAGATACGCAGTATTTT. Its protein product is CASTGGEADTQYF.

The chain joins TRBV29-1 to TRBJ2-2; a possible D gene is TRBD1 (6 bases). Per germline, CDR1 SQVTM and CDR2 ANQGSEA. This CDR3 has 14 residues. V was pared by 7 bases and J by 6 bases, with 18 bases between. In nucleotides, the CDR3 is TGCAGCGCGATATCGCTACAGGGTCCCGGGGAGCTGTTTTTT. Protein product: CSAISLQGPGELFF.